This TCR beta chain was retrieved from a study of blood T cell repertoires in COVID-19. Study context: In each case, the material was cDNA or gDNA derived from T cells, B-cell-depleted T cells, or PBMCs.

Trimming took off 3 bases at V and 3 bases at J, with 14 bases between the two ends. CDR1 and CDR2 from the germline V gene are SNHLY and FYNNEI. The CDR3 contains 15 residues. As handled by the study authors: Nucleated cell number was recorded as an estimate derived from reference gene primer amplification. Using immunoSEQ multiplex PCR, the repertoire was profiled, and TCRdb retains in-frame clones only, with some absent. V and J calls plus clone size are reproduced from that table; the DNA served to infer D and trimming. The data show 300,000 to 350,000 clones, with around 82% seen just once and 2.5% to 3.5% held by the top ten.

This receptor was obtained from a young man with active or convalescent COVID-19. V is TRBV2 and J is TRBJ2-5, with D maybe TRBD1 (6 bases). The material sequenced was peripheral blood. The CDR3 DNA sequence: TGTGCCAGCAGTGATCTCGGAGCAGGGGAAGAGACCCAGTACTTC. It specifies CASSDLGAGEETQYF.